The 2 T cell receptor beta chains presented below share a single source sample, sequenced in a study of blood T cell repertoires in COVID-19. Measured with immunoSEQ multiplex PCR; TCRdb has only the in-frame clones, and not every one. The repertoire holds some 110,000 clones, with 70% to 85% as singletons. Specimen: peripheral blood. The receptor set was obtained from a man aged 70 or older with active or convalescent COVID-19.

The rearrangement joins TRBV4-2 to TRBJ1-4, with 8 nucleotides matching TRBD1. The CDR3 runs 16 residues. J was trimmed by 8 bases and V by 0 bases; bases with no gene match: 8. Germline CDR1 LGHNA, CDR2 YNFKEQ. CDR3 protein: CASSQDRSGGFEKLFF. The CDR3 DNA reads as TGTGCCAGCAGCCAAGATAGGTCAGGGGGCTTCGAAAAACTGTTTTTT.

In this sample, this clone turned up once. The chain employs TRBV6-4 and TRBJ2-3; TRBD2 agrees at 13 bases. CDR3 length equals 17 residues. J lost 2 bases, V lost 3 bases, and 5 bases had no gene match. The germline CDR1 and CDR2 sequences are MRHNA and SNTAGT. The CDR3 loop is CASSDETSGGTTDTQYF. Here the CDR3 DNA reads TGTGCCAGCAGTGATGAGACTAGCGGGGGGACCACAGATACGCAGTATTTT.